This T cell receptor beta chain was observed in a study of sequential checkpoint blockade in melanoma. The treatment was: randomized to nivolumab then ipilimumab (arm A) or the reverse (arm B). DNA-damaging chemotherapy had not been given to any patient beforehand. Repertoires were generated with immunoSEQ multiplex PCR, while TCRdb's copy carries only in-frame clones and drops some. The sample contains thousands of clones, 30% of which appear only once. This CDR3 comprises 14 residues. The V end lost 5 bases, the J end lost 6 bases, and 13 bases lay between the germline ends. Germline V CDR1 and CDR2: MDHEN, SYDVKM.

The TCR comes from a human donor with melanoma. V gene TRBV28 combines with J gene TRBJ1-4, with D unresolved. The source was tumor tissue (inferred from file names), collected from a patient given nivolumab and ipilimumab in sequence. The CDR3 is CASSGSPLDEKLFF. The CDR3 nucleotides are TGTGCCAGCAGTGGAAGCCCGCTGGATGAAAAACTGTTTTTT.